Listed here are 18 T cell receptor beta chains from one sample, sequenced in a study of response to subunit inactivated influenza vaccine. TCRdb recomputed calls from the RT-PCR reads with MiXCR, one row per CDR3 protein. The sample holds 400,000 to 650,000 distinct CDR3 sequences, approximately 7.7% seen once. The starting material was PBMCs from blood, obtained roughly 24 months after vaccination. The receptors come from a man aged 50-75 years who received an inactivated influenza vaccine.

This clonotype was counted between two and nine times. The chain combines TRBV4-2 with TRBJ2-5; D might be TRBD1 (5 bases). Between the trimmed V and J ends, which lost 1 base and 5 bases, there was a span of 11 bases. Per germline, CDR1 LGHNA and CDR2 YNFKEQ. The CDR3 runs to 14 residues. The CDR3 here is CASSQAQGAETQYF. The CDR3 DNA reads TGTGCCAGCAGCCAAGCCCAGGGCGCCGAGACCCAGTACTTC.

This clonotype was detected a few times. DNA of the CDR3: TGTGCCAGCAGTACAGGGACAGGGAAGCGAGGCAATCAGCCCCAGCATTTT. Translated, it gives CASSTGTGKRGNQPQHF. The chain links TRBV27 to TRBJ1-5; TRBD1 matches at 9 bases. This CDR3 contains 17 residues. V lost 5 bases, J lost 2 bases, and 10 bases stayed unmatched. The germline V gene encodes CDR1 MNHEY and CDR2 SMNVEV (reference sequence).

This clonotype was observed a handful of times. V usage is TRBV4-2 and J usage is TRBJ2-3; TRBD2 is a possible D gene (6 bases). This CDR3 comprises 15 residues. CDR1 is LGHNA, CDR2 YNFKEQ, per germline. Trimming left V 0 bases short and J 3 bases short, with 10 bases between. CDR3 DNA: TGTGCCAGCAGCCAAGATGGGAGCGGGACAGATACGCAGTATTTT. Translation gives CASSQDGSGTDTQYF.

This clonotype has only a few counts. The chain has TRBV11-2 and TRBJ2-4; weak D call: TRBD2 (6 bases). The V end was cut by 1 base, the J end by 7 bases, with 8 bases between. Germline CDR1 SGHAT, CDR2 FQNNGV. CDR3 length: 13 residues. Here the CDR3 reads CASSLVGRNIQYF. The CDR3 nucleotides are TGTGCCAGCAGCTTAGTGGGGAGGAACATTCAGTACTTC. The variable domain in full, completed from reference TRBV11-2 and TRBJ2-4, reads EAGVAQSPRYKIIEKRQSVAFWCNPISGHATLYWYQQILGQGPKLLIQFQNNGVVDDSQLPKDRFSAERLKGVDSTLKIQPAKLEDSAVYLCASSLVGRNIQYFGAGTRLSVL.

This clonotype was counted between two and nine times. The DNA for the CDR3 is TGCGCCAGCAGCTGGACCCCCCAGAGCAATGAGCAGTTCTTC. Its protein is CASSWTPQSNEQFF. The V gene is TRBV5-1, the J gene TRBJ2-1; no definite D call. Germline lookup yields CDR1 SGHRS and CDR2 YFSETQ. V gave up 3 bases and J gave up 6 bases, with 13 bases separating them. The CDR3 is 14 residues long.

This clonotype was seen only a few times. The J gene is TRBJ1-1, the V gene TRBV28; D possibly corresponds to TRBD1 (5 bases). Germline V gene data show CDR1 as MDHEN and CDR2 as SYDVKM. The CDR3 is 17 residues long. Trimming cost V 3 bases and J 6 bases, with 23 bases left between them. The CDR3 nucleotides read TGTGCCAGCAGTTTGAAGTACGGGGCAGACGCCTCTTCTGAAGCTTTCTTT. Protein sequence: CASSLKYGADASSEAFF.

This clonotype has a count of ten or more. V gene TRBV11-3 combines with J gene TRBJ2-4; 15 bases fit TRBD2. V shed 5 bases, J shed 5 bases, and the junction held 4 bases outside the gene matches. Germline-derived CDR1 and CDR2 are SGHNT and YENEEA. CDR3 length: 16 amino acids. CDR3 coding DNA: TGTGCCAGCAGCCCAGGACTAGCGGGAGGGGAAAACATTCAGTACTTC. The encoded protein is CASSPGLAGGENIQYF.

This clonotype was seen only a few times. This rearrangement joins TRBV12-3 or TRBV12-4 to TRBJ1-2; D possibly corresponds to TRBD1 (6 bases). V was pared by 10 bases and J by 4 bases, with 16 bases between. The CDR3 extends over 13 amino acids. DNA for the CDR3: TGTGCCACCTTACGGGGGGGCGGCTATGGCTACACCTTC. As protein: CATLRGGGYGYTF.

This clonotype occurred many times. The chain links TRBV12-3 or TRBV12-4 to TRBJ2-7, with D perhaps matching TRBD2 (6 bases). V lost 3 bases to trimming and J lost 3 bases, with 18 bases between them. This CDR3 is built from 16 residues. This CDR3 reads CASSLALGRGNYEQYF. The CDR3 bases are TGTGCCAGCAGTTTGGCTTTAGGGCGGGGCAACTACGAGCAGTACTTC.

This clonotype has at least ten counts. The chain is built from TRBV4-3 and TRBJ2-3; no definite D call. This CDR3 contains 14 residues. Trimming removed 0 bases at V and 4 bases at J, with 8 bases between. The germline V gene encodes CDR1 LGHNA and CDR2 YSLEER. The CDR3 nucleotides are TGCGCCAGCAGCCAAGAGATTAGCTCAGATACGCAGTATTTT. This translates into CASSQEISSDTQYF.

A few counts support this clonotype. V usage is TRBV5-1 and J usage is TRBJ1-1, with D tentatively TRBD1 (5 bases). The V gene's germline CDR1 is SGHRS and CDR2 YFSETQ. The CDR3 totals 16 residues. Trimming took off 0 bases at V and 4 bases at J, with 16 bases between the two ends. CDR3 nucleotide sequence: TGCGCCAGCAGCTTGGTGAGCCCGGGGCTGGGCACTGAAGCTTTCTTT. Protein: CASSLVSPGLGTEAFF.

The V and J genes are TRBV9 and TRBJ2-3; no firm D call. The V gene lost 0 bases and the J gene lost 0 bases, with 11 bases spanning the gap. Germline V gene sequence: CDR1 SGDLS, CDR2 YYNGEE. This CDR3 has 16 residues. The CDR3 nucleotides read TGTGCCAGCAGCGTAGGAAGTTCGGATAGCACAGATACGCAGTATTTT. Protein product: CASSVGSSDSTDTQYF.

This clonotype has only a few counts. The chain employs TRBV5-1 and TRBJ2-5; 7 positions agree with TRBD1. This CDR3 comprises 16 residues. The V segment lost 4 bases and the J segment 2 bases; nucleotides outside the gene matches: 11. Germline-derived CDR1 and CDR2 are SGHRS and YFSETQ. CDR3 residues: CASSTPTGTPQETQYF. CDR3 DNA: TGCGCCAGCAGCACCCCGACAGGGACCCCACAAGAGACCCAGTACTTC.

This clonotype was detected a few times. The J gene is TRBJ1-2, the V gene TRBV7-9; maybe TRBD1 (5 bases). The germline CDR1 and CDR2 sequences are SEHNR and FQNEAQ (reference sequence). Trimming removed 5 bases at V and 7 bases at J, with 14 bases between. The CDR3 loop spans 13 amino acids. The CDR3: CASSPPSGTGYTF. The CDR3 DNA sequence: TGTGCCAGCAGCCCCCCGTCCGGGACTGGCTACACCTTC.

CDR3 in DNA: TGTGCCAGCAGCTTTGAGTCAGGGAGTGTCTACGAGCAGTACTTC. Translated, it gives CASSFESGSVYEQYF. The chain uses TRBV7-2 and TRBJ2-7; D is possibly TRBD1 or TRBD2 (5 bases each). Germline V gene sequence: CDR1 SGHTA, CDR2 FQGNSA. Trimming took off 3 bases at V and 3 bases at J, with 15 bases between the two ends. The CDR3 covers 15 residues.

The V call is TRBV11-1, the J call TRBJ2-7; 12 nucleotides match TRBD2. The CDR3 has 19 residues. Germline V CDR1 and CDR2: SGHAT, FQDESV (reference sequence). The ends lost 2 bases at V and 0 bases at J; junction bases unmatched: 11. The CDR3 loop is CASSLKGTSGPLSSYEQYF. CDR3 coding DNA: TGTGCCAGCAGCTTAAAGGGGACTAGCGGGCCCCTCAGCTCCTACGAGCAGTACTTC.

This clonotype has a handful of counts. CDR3 region: CASSYPPTKGTGELFF. In nucleotides, the CDR3 is TGTGCCAGCAGTTACCCCCCCACAAAGGGGACCGGGGAGCTGTTTTTT. The chain employs TRBV6-5 and TRBJ2-2; D possibly corresponds to TRBD1 (5 bases). Trimming removed 2 bases from V and 5 bases from J, with 15 bases in between. The CDR3 contains 16 residues. Germline-derived CDR1 and CDR2 are MNHEY and SVGAGI.

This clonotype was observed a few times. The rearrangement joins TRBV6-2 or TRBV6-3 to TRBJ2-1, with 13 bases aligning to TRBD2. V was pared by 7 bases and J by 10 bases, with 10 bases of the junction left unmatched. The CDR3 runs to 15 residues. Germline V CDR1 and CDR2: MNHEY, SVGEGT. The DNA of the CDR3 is TGTGCCAGCACAAGACTAGCGGGAGGCCTTAACGAGCAGTTCTTC. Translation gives CASTRLAGGLNEQFF.